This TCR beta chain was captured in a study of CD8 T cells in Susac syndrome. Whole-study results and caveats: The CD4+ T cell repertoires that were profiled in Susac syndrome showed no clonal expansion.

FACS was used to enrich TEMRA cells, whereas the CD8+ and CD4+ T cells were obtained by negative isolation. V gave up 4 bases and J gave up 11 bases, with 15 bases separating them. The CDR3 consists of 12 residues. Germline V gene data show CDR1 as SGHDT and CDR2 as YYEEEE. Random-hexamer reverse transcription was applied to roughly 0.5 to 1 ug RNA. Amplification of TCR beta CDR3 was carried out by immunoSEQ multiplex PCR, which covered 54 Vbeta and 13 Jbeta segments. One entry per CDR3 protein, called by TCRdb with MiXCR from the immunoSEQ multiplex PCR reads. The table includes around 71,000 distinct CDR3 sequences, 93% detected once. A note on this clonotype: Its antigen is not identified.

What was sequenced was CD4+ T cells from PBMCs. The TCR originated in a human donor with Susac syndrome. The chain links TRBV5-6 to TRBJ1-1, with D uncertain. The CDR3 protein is CASSPRRTGAFF. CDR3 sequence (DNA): TGTGCCAGCAGCCCCCGGCGGACCGGCGCTTTCTTT.